This T cell receptor (beta chain) was recorded in a study of T-cell reconstitution after alpha-beta-depleted transplantation in children (dated by TCRdb to about 2016). In terms of the full investigation: The study quantitatively tracked T-cell immune reconstitution after TCRalphabeta/CD19-depleted allogeneic hematopoietic cell transplantation in children using TCR repertoire profiling.

The library was obtained by PCR. For sequencing, an Illumina HiSeq 2500 was employed. TCR library preparation used molecular barcoding, with unique molecular identifiers applied to normalize quantification of the TCRbeta repertoire. TCRdb itself trimmed the public reads at Q25 with fastp, ran MiXCR and retained productive beta chains. Entries that share a CDR3 protein sequence are merged under the most common genes and DNA. Counted in this sample were approximately 200,000 distinct CDR3 sequences; about 14% of them appeared once. In total, the top ten clones hold 13% of the sample. On this clonotype: Its cognate antigen has yet to be identified. No base quality information exists; no much larger clone differs at one position.

Here the sequenced sample was PBMCs from the stem cell graft donor, taken from the stem cell graft. This sequence originates from a human donor who donated a stem cell graft to a child with acute lymphoblastic leukemia.

CDR3 sequence: CASSQGQGMWTEAFF. The DNA is as follows: TGTGCCAGCAGCCAGGGACAGGGGATGTGGACTGAAGCTTTCTTT. The chain uses TRBV7-8 and TRBJ1-1; TRBD1 agrees with 10 junctional bases. CDR1 and CDR2 (SGHVS, FQNEAQ) derive from the germline V gene. Its CDR3 holds 15 amino acids, cysteine through phenylalanine. This entry keeps only the CDR3 DNA: 45 bases, framed from base 1. At the junction V is shortened by 5 bases and J by 5 bases; bases outside the gene matches: 8.